The sequence of this TCR beta chain was determined in a study of shared clonotypes between healthy human individuals (dated by TCRdb to the early 2020s). Regarding the complete study: A couple of women and a few men aged 18 to 49 years were included in the cohort. For each donor, CD4 naive and CD4 memory were each given three plates, CD8 naive was given two plates, and CD8 memory was given one plate. Blood TCR repertoires of five healthy adults were deeply sequenced to estimate repertoire size and the extent of clonotype sharing between individuals. Different laboratories and diverse techniques were used to prepare libraries and sequence TCR repertoires, to increase sequencing depth and limit assay-specific biases. Between about 0.94 and 10 billion PBMCs per donor were obtained by leukapheresis. Beyond this particular receptor, the publication reports: Sampling was limited to blood, and TCR repertoires in tissue likely differ from TCR repertoires in blood. Compared with non-shared clonotypes, clonotypes shared by all four sorted-subset donors had higher generation probabilities. Because the study included only a small number of donors, the genetic and exposure-history diversity represented was limited. Based on pairwise subsampling, the degree of clonotype sharing among donors was expected to be affected by sequencing depth. Naive subsets generally had larger estimated clonotype richness than memory subsets did. About 5% of naive CD4, around 3.6% of naive CD8, 2.3% of memory CD4, and 0.35% to 0.4% of memory CD8 clonotypes were shared across several donors. Rarefaction of sorted-subset datasets indicated incomplete sequencing despite the large sequencing depth.

Using the deep immunoSEQ assay, multiplex PCR amplified TCR CDR3 regions from genomic DNA. For each cell subset, the extracted genomic DNA was distributed evenly across all wells of several immunoSEQ 96-well plates, and each plate served as one replicate. Each replicate PCR for sorted subsets received about 180 ng genomic DNA, equal to roughly 30,000 T cell genomes. Purified libraries were measured with a Qubit 3.0 fluorometer, size-checked on a Bioanalyzer 2100, and measured again with the KAPA Library Quantification kit. A separate single-read 150-cycle Illumina NextSeq 550 flow cell was used to sequence each immunoSEQ 96-well plate. The authors processed their data as follows. Because the immunoSEQ output included only junctional sequences and no quality scores, the filtering could not be the same as the filtering used for full-length reads. To assign V/J genes and CDR3, sequences were annotated using PyIR, a Python wrapper for IgBLAST v1.9, with IMGT germline references. Reads were filtered out if the reads had weak V/J assignments (E-value above 1e-6), no CDR3, stop codons, out-of-frame junctions, or ambiguous translated residues. V3J clonotypes were defined as sequences sharing an identical inferred V gene, J gene, and CDR3 amino acid sequence. To compute the percentage overlap between repertoires, the number of shared unique clonotypes was divided by the size of the smaller repertoire. Richness of each repertoire was evaluated using RTK rarefaction, the Chao1 estimator, and Recon v2.1 estimates of unobserved clonotypes. For all TCRbeta clonotypes obtained by the gDNA method from a few donors, generation probabilities were computed with OLGA. The table was pulled from immuneACCESS by TCRdb, which kept in-frame rearrangements only. Such tables lose some clones; where checked, under half of the loss comes from unresolved V genes, and the rest has no known cause. V, J and clone size are taken as reported in that table, and D and trimming were inferred from the DNA itself. Present in this sample are 700,000 to 950,000 clones, 95% to 97% of which were seen just once. Around 0.21% of the sample belongs to the ten largest clones.

From a lookup of the germline V gene (reference sequence), CDR1 and CDR2 are MNHEY and SMNVEV. The CDR3 runs 13 residues from the cysteine to the phenylalanine. Only the CDR3 DNA stays, 39 bases, in frame from base 1. The V and J ends are trimmed by 4 bases and 1 base, leaving 4 bases between them. A remark on this clone: Its target antigen remains unknown. No much larger clone exists at a distance of one base, and base qualities are not known. Other nucleotide sequences from this sample produce the same CDR3.

CD8 naive samples consisted of CD45RO-negative cells that were positively selected for CCR7, yielding a CD45RA+CCR7+ population without TemRA cells. The donors were healthy, HIV-negative adults who had no recently reported acute infections or vaccinations. Every donor was a Caucasian adult living in Nashville, Tennessee, USA. Blood was collected by leukapheresis, and PBMCs were isolated by Ficoll-Histopaque density gradient centrifugation and then cryopreserved in liquid nitrogen vapor phase. Analytical flow cytometry was used to check the purity and quantity of each magnetically sorted T cell population. Each sorted fraction had its genomic DNA isolated and then quantified by UV absorbance on a Nanodrop 2000c.

This receptor was identified in a man aged 30-40 years in good health. The source material was naive CD8+ T cells sorted from blood. The sample's cell subset or site label, in plain terms: CD45RA+CCR7+. The sequence joins TRBV27 to TRBJ2-2; the D gene identity is not certain. The nucleotide sequence reads TGTGCCAGCAGTTCCTTGAACACCGGGGAGCTGTTTTTT. It specifies CASSSLNTGELFF.